The 7 T cell receptor beta chains below all came from one sample that was sequenced in a study of OX40 agonist ivuxolimab in advanced cancers. Only in-frame clones appear in the TCRdb table, and some are missing; sequencing was by immunoSEQ multiplex PCR. The sample lists about 80,000 clones; 65% to 90% were seen once. Sequenced here: CD4+ or CD8+ T cells sorted from blood, sampled in a trial of the OX40 agonist ivuxolimab. Receptors were obtained from an adult with an advanced solid tumor such as melanoma, head and neck, liver or kidney cancer.

V usage is TRBV5-8 and J usage is TRBJ2-1, with D possibly TRBD2 on 6 matching bases. CDR3 length: 13 residues. Per germline, CDR1 SGHTS and CDR2 YDEGEE. The DNA for the CDR3 is TGTGCGGGGGGACGTTACCTCTACAATGAGCAGTTCTTC. Its protein is CAGGRYLYNEQFF.

V usage is TRBV9 and J usage is TRBJ1-2; no clear D. Germline CDR1 is SGDLS and CDR2 is YYNGEE. This CDR3 has 12 amino acids. V was cut by 6 bases and J by 5 bases, with 11 bases left in between. The CDR3 loop reads CASNTGLYGYTF. The CDR3, as DNA: TGTGCCAGCAACACCGGGCTATATGGCTACACCTTC.

In DNA form, the CDR3 reads TGTGCCAGCGGGGGGTATCGGGCTTTGGTCACCGGGGAGCTGTTTTTT. It yields the protein CASGGYRALVTGELFF. The chain recombines TRBV28 with TRBJ2-2, with a tentative D call TRBD2 (6 bases). Germline CDR1 is MDHEN and CDR2 is SYDVKM. This CDR3 has 16 amino acids. The V end lost 8 bases, the J end lost 4 bases, and 20 bases lay between the germline ends. The full variable domain, in which reference TRBV28 and TRBJ2-2 provide the parts outside the CDR3, is DVKVTQSSRYLVKRTGEKVFLECVQDMDHENMFWYRQDPGLGLRLIYFSYDVKMKEKGDIPEGYSVSREKKERFSLILESASTNQTSMYLCASGGYRALVTGELFFGEGSRLTVL.

The chain combines TRBV4-3 with TRBJ1-2, with a possible D match to TRBD1 (5 bases). The V end was cut by 1 base, the J end by 6 bases, with 6 bases between. Germline loops: CDR1 LGHNA, CDR2 YSLEER. The CDR3 is 12 amino acids. The CDR3 DNA reads as TGCGCCAGCAGCCAAGCAGGGCATGGCTACACCTTC. This gives the protein CASSQAGHGYTF.

The chain links TRBV30 to TRBJ2-6, with 7 bases aligning to TRBD1. Per the germline V gene, CDR1 is GTSNPN and CDR2 is SVGIG (reference sequence). This CDR3 has 15 residues. V shed 4 bases and J 3 bases; nucleotides not matched to a gene: 6. The CDR3 sequence: CAWTKGADGANVLTF. The CDR3 DNA reads as TGTGCCTGGACAAAGGGGGCAGATGGGGCCAACGTCCTGACTTTC. The variable domain in full, completed from reference TRBV30 and TRBJ2-6, reads SQTIHQWPATLVQPVGSPLSLECTVEGTSNPNLYWYRQAAGRGLQLLFYSVGIGQISSEVPQNLSASRPQDRQFILSSKKLLLSDSGFYLCAWTKGADGANVLTFGAGSRLTVL.

The chain links TRBV7-2 to TRBJ1-2; D not certain. V lost 5 bases and J 6 bases, leaving 7 bases between the germline ends. Germline V gene data show CDR1 as SGHTA and CDR2 as FQGNSA. This CDR3 has 11 residues. The CDR3 nucleotides read TGTGCCAGCAGCGACCCCCATGGCTACACCTTC. Translating it yields CASSDPHGYTF.

The rearrangement uses TRBV18 and TRBJ1-2, with a tentative D call TRBD1 (6 bases). CDR3 length equals 15 residues. Trimming took 5 bases from V and 8 from J, leaving 21 bases between them. From germline, CDR1 is KGHSH and CDR2 LQKENI. CDR3 sequence reads: CASSTWGGGERGYTF. The CDR3 coding sequence is TGTGCCAGCTCAACCTGGGGGGGCGGCGAACGGGGCTACACCTTC.